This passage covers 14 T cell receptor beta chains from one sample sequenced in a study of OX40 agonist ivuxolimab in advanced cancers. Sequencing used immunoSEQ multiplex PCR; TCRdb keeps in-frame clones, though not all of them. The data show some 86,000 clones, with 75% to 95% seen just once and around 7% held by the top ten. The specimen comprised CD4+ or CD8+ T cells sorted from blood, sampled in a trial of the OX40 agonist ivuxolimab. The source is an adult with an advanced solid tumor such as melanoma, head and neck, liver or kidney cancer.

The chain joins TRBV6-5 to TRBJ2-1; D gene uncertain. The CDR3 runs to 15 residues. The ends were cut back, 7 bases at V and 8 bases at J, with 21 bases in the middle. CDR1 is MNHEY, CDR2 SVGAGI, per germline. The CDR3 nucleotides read TGTGCCAGCACCTACTTGGGAAGGGATGGTGATGAGCAGTTCTTC. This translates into CASTYLGRDGDEQFF.

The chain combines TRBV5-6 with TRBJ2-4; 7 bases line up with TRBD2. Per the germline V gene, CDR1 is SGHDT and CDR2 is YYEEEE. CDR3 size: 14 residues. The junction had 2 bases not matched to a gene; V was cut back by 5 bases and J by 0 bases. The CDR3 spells CASRVAGAKNIQYF. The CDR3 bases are TGTGCCAGCAGGGTAGCGGGAGCCAAAAACATTCAGTACTTC.

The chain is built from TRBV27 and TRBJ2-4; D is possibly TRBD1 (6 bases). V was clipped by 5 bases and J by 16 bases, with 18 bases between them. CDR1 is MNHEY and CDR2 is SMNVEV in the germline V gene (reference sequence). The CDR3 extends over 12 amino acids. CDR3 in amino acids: CASSTTTGLRYF. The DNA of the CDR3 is TGTGCCAGCAGTACCACGACAGGATTGCGATACTTC.

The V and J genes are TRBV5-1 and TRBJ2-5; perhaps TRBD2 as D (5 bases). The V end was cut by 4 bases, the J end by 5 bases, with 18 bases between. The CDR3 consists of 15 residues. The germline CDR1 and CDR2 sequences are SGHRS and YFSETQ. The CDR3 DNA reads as TGCGCCAGCAGCCCCCGGACTGGTCCTCTGGAGACCCAGTACTTC. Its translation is CASSPRTGPLETQYF.

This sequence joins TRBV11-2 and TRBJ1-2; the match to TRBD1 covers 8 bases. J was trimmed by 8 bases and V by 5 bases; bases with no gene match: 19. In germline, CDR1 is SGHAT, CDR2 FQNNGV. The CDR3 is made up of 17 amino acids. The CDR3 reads CASSPGGRLMAILGYTF. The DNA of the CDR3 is TGTGCCAGCAGCCCAGGGGGCAGACTTATGGCCATATTAGGCTACACCTTC. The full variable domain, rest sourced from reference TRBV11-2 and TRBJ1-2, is EAGVAQSPRYKIIEKRQSVAFWCNPISGHATLYWYQQILGQGPKLLIQFQNNGVVDDSQLPKDRFSAERLKGVDSTLKIQPAKLEDSAVYLCASSPGGRLMAILGYTFGSGTRLTVV.

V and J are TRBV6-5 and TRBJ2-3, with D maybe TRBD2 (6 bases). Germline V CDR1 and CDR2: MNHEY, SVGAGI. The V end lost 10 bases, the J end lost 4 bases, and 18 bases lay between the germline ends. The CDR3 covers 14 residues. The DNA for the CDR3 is TGTGCCACACTAGGAGGGGCGTTCGCAGATACGCAGTATTTT. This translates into CATLGGAFADTQYF.

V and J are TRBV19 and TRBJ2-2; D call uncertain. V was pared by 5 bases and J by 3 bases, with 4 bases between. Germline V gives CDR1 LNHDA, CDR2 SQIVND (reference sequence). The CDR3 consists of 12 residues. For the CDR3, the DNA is TGTGCCAGTAGTGGATACACCGGGGAGCTGTTTTTT. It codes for CASSGYTGELFF.

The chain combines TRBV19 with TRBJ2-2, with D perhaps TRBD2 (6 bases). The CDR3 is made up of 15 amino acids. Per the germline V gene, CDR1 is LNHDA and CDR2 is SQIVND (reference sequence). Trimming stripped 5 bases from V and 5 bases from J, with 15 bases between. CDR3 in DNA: TGTGCCAGTAGTCCCCCCCGGGGGTGGACCGGGGAGCTGTTTTTT. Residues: CASSPPRGWTGELFF.

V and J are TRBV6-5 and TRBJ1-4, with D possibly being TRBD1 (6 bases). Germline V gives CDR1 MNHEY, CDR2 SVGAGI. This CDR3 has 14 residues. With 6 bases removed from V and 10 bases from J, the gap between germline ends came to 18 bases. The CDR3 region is CASRGGRGVGKLFF. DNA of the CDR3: TGTGCCAGCAGGGGGGGGCGGGGAGTCGGAAAACTGTTTTTT.

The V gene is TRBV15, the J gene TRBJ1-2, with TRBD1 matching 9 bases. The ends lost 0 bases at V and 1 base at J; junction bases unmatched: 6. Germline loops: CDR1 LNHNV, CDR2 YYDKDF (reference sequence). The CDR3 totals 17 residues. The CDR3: CATSRDPTGGFNYGYTF. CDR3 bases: TGTGCCACCAGCAGAGATCCGACAGGGGGTTTTAACTATGGCTACACCTTC.

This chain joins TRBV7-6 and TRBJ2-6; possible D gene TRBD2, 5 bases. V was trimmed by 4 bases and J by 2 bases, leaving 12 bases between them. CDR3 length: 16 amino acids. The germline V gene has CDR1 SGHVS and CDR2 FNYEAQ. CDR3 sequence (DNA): TGTGCCAGCAGCTCTTGGCGGAGGACTGGGGCCAACGTCCTGACTTTC. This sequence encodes CASSSWRRTGANVLTF.

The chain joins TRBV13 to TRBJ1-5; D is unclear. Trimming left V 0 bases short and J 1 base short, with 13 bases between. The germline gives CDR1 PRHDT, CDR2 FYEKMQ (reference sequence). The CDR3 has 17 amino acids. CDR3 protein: CASSLGGSRRSNQPQHF. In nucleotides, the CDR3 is TGTGCCAGCAGCTTAGGGGGGTCTCGAAGGAGCAATCAGCCCCAGCATTTT.

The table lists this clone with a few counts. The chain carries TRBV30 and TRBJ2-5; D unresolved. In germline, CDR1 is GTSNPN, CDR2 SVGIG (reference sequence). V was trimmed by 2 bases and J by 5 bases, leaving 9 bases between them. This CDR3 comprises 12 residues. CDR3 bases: TGTGCCTGGAGTACGACCCGGGAGACCCAGTACTTC. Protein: CAWSTTRETQYF.

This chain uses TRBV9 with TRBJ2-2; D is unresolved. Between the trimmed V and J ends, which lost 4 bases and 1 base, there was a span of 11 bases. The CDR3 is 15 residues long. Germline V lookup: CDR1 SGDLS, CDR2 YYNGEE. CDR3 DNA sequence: TGTGCCAGCAGCACCCCCTCAGGGAACACCGGGGAGCTGTTTTTT. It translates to CASSTPSGNTGELFF.